This entry features one TCR beta chain sequence. Its matching antigen is unknown. The sample is drawn from a study of cytomegalovirus exposure and HLA in healthy donors. Whole-study findings and limits: Some V segments, TRBV6-2 and TRBV6-3 among them, were indistinguishable and were therefore excluded. With later analysis, a missense DCLRE1C variant became linked to TCR beta V- and J-gene trimming.

Losses at the gene ends were 6 bases for V and 10 bases for J; bases not matched to a gene: 10. There are 15 residues in the CDR3. Germline V gives CDR1 MDHEN, CDR2 SYDVKM. PCR involved 60 Vbeta and 13 Jbeta primers. Profiling relied on immunoSEQ multiplex PCR, and the TCRdb table lists in-frame clones only, not all of them. The sample table includes approximately 71,000 clones. The TCR was taken from a female donor in good health and CMV-seropositive. Sequencing was done on a sample of PBMCs. The chain couples TRBV28 to TRBJ2-3; 13 bases line up with TRBD2. The CDR3 reads CASSPTSGGAGSQYF. CDR3 nucleotides: TGTGCCAGCAGCCCAACTAGCGGGGGGGCTGGTTCGCAGTATTTT.